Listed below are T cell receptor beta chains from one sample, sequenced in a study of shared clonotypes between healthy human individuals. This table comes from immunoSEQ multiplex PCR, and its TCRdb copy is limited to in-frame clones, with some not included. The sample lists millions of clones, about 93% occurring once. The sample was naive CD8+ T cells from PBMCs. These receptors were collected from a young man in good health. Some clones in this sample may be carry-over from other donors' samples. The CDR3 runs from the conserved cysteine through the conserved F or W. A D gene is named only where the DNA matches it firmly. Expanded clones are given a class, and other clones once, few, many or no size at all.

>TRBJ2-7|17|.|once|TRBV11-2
CASSLQGFVSLSYEQYF
TGTGCCAGCAGCTTACAGGGGTTTGTCTCACTGTCCTACGAGCAGTACTTC
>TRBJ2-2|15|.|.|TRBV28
CASSLRFDYGGELFF
TGTGCCAGCAGTTTAAGATTCGATTATGGCGGGGAGCTGTTTTTT
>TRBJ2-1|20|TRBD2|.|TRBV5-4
CASSGEREGRARYSYNEQFF
TGTGCCAGCAGCGGTGAGCGGGAGGGCCGGGCGCGGTACTCCTACAATGAGCAGTTCTTC
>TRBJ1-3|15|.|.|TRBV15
CATSSGGTPGNTIYF
TGTGCCACCAGCAGCGGCGGAACCCCTGGAAACACCATATATTTT
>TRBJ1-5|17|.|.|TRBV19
CASSGIRDVGSNQPQHF
TGTGCCAGTAGTGGGATTAGGGATGTTGGTAGCAATCAGCCCCAGCATTTT
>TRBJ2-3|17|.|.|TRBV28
CASSFPRQGAGADTQYF
TGTGCCAGCAGTTTCCCGCGACAGGGAGCGGGGGCAGATACGCAGTATTTT
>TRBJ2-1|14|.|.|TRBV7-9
CAGSTGESLNEQFF
TGTGCCGGTTCGACCGGAGAGAGCCTCAATGAGCAGTTCTTC
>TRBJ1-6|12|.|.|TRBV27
CASRNRDSPLHF
TGTGCCAGCAGAAACAGGGATTCACCCCTCCACTTT
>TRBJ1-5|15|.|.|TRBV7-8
CASTRDSSSNQPQHF
TGTGCCAGCACGAGGGACTCCTCGAGCAATCAGCCCCAGCATTTT
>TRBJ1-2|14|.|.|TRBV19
CASSIVEESYGYTF
TGTGCCAGTAGTATCGTTGAGGAAAGCTATGGCTACACCTTC
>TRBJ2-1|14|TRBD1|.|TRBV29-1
CSATTGGGYNEQFF
TGCAGCGCCACGACAGGGGGCGGCTACAATGAGCAGTTCTTC
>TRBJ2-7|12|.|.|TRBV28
CASSFPSGSQYF
TGTGCCAGCAGTTTTCCCTCTGGCTCGCAGTACTTC
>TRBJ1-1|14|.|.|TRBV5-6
CASSPGTLNTEAFF
TGTGCCAGCAGCCCAGGGACCTTGAACACTGAAGCTTTCTTT
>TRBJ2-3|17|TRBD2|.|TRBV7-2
CASSLVILAGGSDTQYF
TGTGCCAGCAGCTTAGTCATACTAGCGGGAGGGAGTGATACGCAGTATTTT
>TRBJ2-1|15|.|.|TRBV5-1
CASSVGTWGNDEQFF
TGCGCCAGCAGCGTTGGGACGTGGGGTAACGATGAGCAGTTCTTC
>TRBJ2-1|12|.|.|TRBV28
CASSLFRNEQFF
TGTGCCAGCAGTTTATTCCGCAATGAGCAGTTCTTC
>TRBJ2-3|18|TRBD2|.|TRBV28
CASSYPLMSSGNTDTQYF
TGTGCCAGCAGTTACCCCTTAATGTCTAGCGGGAACACAGATACGCAGTATTTT
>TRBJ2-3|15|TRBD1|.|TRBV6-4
CASRTTGGSTDTQYF
TGTGCCAGCAGAACGACAGGGGGTAGCACAGATACGCAGTATTTT
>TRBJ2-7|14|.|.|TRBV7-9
CASSDTRDPYEQYF
TGTGCCAGCAGCGATACCAGGGACCCCTACGAGCAGTACTTC
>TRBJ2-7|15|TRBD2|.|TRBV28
CASSSGREESHEQYF
TGTGCCAGCAGTTCGGGGAGGGAGGAATCCCACGAGCAGTACTTC
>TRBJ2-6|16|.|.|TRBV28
CASSYLGLAGANVLTF
TGTGCCAGCAGTTATCTGGGTCTCGCCGGGGCCAACGTCCTGACTTTC
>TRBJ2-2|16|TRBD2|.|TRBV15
CATSRDPRGGDGELFF
TGTGCCACCAGCAGAGATCCTCGTGGGGGGGACGGGGAGCTGTTTTTT
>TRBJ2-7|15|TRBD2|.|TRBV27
CASSLVLAGPYEQYF
TGTGCCAGCAGTTTAGTACTAGCGGGACCCTACGAGCAGTACTTC
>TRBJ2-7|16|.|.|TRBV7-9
CASSPTRGLHSYEQYF
TGTGCCAGCAGCCCGACCCGAGGACTGCATTCCTACGAGCAGTACTTC
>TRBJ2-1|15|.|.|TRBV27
CASSLTPASSNEQFF
TGTGCCAGCAGTTTAACTCCGGCTAGCTCCAATGAGCAGTTCTTC